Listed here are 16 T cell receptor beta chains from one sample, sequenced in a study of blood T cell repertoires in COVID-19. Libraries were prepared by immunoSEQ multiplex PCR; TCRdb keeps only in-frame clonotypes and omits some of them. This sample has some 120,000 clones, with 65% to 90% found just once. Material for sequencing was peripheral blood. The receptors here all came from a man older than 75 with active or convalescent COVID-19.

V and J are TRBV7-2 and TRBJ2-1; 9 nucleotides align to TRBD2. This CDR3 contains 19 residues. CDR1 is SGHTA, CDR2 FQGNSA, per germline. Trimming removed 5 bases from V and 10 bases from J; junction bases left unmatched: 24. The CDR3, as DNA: TGTGCCAGCAGCCCCCGGGCCCTGCGGGGGGGCCGGGGTTCGAGGGAGCAGTTCTTC. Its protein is CASSPRALRGGRGSREQFF.

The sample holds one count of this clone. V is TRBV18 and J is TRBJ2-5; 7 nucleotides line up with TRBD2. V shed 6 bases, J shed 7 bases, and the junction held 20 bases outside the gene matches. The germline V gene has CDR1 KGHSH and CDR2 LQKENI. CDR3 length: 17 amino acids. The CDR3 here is CASSREGTNPAAGTQYF. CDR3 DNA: TGTGCCAGCTCCCGCGAAGGGACTAACCCCGCCGCAGGGACCCAGTACTTC.

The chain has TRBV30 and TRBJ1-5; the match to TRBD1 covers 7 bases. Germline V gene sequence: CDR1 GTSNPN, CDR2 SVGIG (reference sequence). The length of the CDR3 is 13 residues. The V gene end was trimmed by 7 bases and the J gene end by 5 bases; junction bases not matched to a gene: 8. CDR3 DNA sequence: TGTGCCTTCAGACAGGGAATGGATCAGCCCCAGCATTTT. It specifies CAFRQGMDQPQHF. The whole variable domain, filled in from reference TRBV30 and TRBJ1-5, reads SQTIHQWPATLVQPVGSPLSLECTVEGTSNPNLYWYRQAAGRGLQLLFYSVGIGQISSEVPQNLSASRPQDRQFILSSKKLLLSDSGFYLCAFRQGMDQPQHFGDGTRLSIL.

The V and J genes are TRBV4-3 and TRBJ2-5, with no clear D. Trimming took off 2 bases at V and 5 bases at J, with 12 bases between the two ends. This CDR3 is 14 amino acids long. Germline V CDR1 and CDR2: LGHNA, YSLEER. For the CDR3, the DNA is TGCGCCAGCAGCCAACAGGCCTTTGGGGAGACCCAGTACTTC. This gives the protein CASSQQAFGETQYF.

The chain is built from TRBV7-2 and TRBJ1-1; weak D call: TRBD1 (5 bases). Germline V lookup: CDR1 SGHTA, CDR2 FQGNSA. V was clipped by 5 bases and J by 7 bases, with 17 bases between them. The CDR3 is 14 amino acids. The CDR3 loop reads CASSHDSGWNEAFF. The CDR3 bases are TGTGCCAGCAGCCATGACAGTGGGTGGAATGAAGCTTTCTTT.

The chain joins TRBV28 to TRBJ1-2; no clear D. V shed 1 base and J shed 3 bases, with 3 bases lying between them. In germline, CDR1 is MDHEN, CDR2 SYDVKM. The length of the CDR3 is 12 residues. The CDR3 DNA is TGTGCCAGCAGTTTATCCGACTATGGCTACACCTTC. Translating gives CASSLSDYGYTF.

DNA of the CDR3: TGTGCCAGCAACTATCCAGGGCTGTCCGGAAACACCATATATTTT. This gives the protein CASNYPGLSGNTIYF. The J gene is TRBJ1-3, the V gene TRBV28; possible D gene TRBD1, 5 bases. The CDR3 covers 15 residues. Trimming took 7 bases from V and 4 from J, leaving 17 bases between them. CDR1 MDHEN and CDR2 SYDVKM come from the germline V gene.

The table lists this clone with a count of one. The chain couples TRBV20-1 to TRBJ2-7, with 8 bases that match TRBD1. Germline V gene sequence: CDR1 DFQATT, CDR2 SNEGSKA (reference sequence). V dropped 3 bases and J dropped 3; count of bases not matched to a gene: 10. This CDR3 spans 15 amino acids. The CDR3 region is CSASHPRTGSYEQYF. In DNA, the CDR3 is TGCAGTGCTAGTCACCCCCGGACAGGGAGCTACGAGCAGTACTTC.

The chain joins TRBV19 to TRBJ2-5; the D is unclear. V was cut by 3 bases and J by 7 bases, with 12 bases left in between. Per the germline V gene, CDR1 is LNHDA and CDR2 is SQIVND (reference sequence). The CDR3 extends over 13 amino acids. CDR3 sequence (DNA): TGTGCCAGTAGTATTAGCAGAGAAGGGACCCAGTACTTC. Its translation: CASSISREGTQYF.

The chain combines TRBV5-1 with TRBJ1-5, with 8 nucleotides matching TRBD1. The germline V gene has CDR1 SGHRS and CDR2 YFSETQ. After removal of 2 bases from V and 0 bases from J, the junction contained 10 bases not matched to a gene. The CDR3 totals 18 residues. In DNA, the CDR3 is TGCGCCAGCAGCTTCCGACAGGGGCAGGGTATTAGCAATCAGCCCCAGCATTTT. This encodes CASSFRQGQGISNQPQHF. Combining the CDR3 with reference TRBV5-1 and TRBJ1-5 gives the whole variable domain KAGVTQTPRYLIKTRGQQVTLSCSPISGHRSVSWYQQTPGQGLQFLFEYFSETQRNKGNFPGRFSGRQFSNSRSEMNVSTLELGDSALYLCASSFRQGQGISNQPQHFGDGTRLSIL.

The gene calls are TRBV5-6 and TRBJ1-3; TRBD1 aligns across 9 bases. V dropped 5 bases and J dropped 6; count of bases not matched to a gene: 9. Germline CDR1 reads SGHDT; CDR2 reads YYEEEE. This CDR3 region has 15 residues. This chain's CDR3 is CASSFGGTGKNTIYF. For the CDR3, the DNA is TGTGCCAGCAGTTTTGGCGGGACAGGGAAAAACACCATATATTTT.

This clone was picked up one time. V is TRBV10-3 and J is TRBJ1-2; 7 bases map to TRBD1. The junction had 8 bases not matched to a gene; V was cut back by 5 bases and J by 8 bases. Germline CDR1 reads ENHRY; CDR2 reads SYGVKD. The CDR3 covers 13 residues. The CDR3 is CAISREGAGGYTF. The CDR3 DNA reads TGTGCCATCAGTAGAGAGGGGGCGGGCGGCTACACCTTC.

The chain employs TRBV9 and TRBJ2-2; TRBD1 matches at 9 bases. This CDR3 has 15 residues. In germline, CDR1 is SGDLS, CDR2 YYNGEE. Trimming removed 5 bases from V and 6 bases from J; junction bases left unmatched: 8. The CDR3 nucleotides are TGTGCCAGCAGACCGGGACAGGGATATGCCGGGGAGCTGTTTTTT. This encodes CASRPGQGYAGELFF.

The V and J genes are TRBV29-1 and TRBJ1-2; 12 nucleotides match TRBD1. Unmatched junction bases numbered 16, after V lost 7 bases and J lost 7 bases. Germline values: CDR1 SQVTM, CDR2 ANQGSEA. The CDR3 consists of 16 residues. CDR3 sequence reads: CSAQGRPGQGAFGYTF. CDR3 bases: TGCAGCGCCCAGGGCCGGCCGGGACAGGGGGCTTTTGGCTACACCTTC.

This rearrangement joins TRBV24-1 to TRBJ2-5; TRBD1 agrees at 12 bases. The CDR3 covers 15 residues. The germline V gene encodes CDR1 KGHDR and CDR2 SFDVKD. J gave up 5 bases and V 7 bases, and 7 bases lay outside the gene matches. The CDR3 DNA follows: TGTGCCACCAGCCCCGGGACAGGGGGCCGGGAGACCCAGTACTTC. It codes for CATSPGTGGRETQYF.

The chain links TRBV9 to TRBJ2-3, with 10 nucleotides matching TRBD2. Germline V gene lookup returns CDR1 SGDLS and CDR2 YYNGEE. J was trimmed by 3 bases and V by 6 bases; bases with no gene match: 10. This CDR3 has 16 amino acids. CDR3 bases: TGTGCCAGCAATTTAGTAGCGGGAGGTCTGACAGATACGCAGTATTTT. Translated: CASNLVAGGLTDTQYF.